Sequencing of this T cell receptor beta chain was carried out in a study of blood T cell repertoires in COVID-19. Study-level information: Sources were T cells, B-cell-depleted T cells, or PBMCs; the material itself was cDNA or gDNA.

The assay was immunoSEQ multiplex PCR, and TCRdb's table has in-frame clones only and misses some. The sample gives 130,000 to 150,000 clones, almost 90% of which show up once; about 2.3% is in the top ten. The CDR3 is made up of 15 amino acids. Trimming removed 6 bases at V and 0 bases at J, with 15 bases between. Germline values: CDR1 SQVTM, CDR2 ANQGSEA. Specimen: peripheral blood. The sequence came from a human donor in a cohort sampled during active COVID-19. The chain couples TRBV29-1 to TRBJ2-4; maybe TRBD2 (6 bases). CDR3 protein: CSVAGSLKAKNIQYF. In DNA, the CDR3 is TGCAGCGTCGCGGGATCCCTAAAAGCCAAAAACATTCAGTACTTC. Full variable domain (outside the CDR3, taken from reference TRBV29-1 and TRBJ2-4): SAVISQKPSRDICQRGTSLTIQCQVDSQVTMMFWYRQQPGQSLTLIATANQGSEATYESGFVIDKFPISRPNLTFSTLTVSNMSPEDSSIYLCSVAGSLKAKNIQYFGAGTRLSVL.